A single sample gave rise to the 15 T cell receptor beta chains below, sequenced in a study of cytomegalovirus exposure and HLA in healthy donors. The PCR ran on 60 Vbeta and 13 Jbeta primers. TCRdb's table, derived via immunoSEQ multiplex PCR, lists solely in-frame clones and lacks some. The table records a few hundred thousand clones, about 81% of them present only once. Source material: PBMCs. The receptors shown here come from a woman in her sixties in good health and CMV-seropositive.

This clone is a singleton in its sample. The rearrangement joins TRBV27 to TRBJ2-7, with 8 bases aligning to TRBD1. Trimming took 2 bases from V and 2 from J; bases not matched to a gene: 2. Germline V gene data show CDR1 as MNHEY and CDR2 as SMNVEV (reference sequence). The CDR3 has 14 amino acids. The CDR3: CASSLIRGPYEQYF. The DNA for the CDR3 is TGTGCCAGCAGTTTAATCAGGGGGCCCTACGAGCAGTACTTC.

The V call is TRBV15, the J call TRBJ2-7; D gene unclear. The CDR3 length is 15 residues. V was clipped by 0 bases and J by 5 bases, with 14 bases between them. The germline CDR1 and CDR2 sequences are LNHNV and YYDKDF (reference sequence). CDR3 sequence (DNA): TGTGCCACCAGCAGAGATAGAGGAAGGCTCAACGAGCAGTACTTC. Its protein is CATSRDRGRLNEQYF. The full variable domain, completed using reference TRBV15 and TRBJ2-7, is DAMVIQNPRYQVTQFGKPVTLSCSQTLNHNVMYWYQQKSSQAPKLLFHYYDKDFNNEADTPDNFQSRRPNTSFCFLDIRSPGLGDTAMYLCATSRDRGRLNEQYFGPGTRLTVT.

The chain links TRBV29-1 to TRBJ2-7, with D unresolved. Looked up from germline, CDR1 is SQVTM and CDR2 is ANQGSEA. V lost 6 bases and J lost 4, with 13 bases in between. The length of the CDR3 is 12 residues. The CDR3 sequence is CSVQGERYEQYF. CDR3 DNA sequence: TGCAGCGTCCAAGGAGAACGTTACGAGCAGTACTTC.

This rearrangement joins TRBV21-1 to TRBJ1-1; TRBD1 is the table's D call and was not checked against the DNA. TRBV21-1 constitutes a pseudogene. CDR3 size: 15 residues. This CDR3 reads CASSNIRGPNTEAFF. CDR3 nucleotide sequence: TGTGCCAGCAGCAATATAAGGGGTCCGAACACTGAAGCTTTCTTT.

This chain connects TRBV29-1 to TRBJ1-1, with 8 bases that match TRBD1. Germline V gene sequence: CDR1 SQVTM, CDR2 ANQGSEA. This CDR3 comprises 12 residues. J was trimmed by 1 base and V by 7 bases; bases with no gene match: 2. As DNA, the CDR3 is TGCAGCGCCGGACAGGGGAACACTGAAGCTTTCTTT. It translates to CSAGQGNTEAFF.

This chain uses TRBV7-9 with TRBJ2-3; 10 bases agree with TRBD2. Unmatched junction bases numbered 9, after V lost 2 bases and J lost 4 bases. This CDR3 comprises 17 residues. Germline V lookup: CDR1 SEHNR, CDR2 FQNEAQ (reference sequence). For the CDR3, the DNA is TGTGCCAGCAGCTTAAGTTTAGCGGGAGGAGTGGCAGATACGCAGTATTTT. This encodes CASSLSLAGGVADTQYF.

V is TRBV15 and J is TRBJ1-2, with 12 nucleotides matching TRBD1. The germline gives CDR1 LNHNV, CDR2 YYDKDF (reference sequence). The CDR3 runs to 15 residues. V gave up 3 bases and J gave up 8 bases; unmatched junction bases: 7. CDR3 sequence (DNA): TGTGCCACCAGCAGCGAGGGACAGGGGGCGCGGGGCTACACCTTC. This codes for CATSSEGQGARGYTF.

This clone came up once. V is TRBV5-1 and J is TRBJ2-4; TRBD2 aligns across 7 bases. Germline CDR1 reads SGHRS; CDR2 reads YFSETQ. The length of the CDR3 is 13 residues. With 4 bases clipped from V and 7 bases from J, the junction kept 5 bases outside the gene matches. DNA for the CDR3: TGCGCCAGCAGCGACGTGGGGGGGAACATTCAGTACTTC. Protein: CASSDVGGNIQYF.

The chain employs TRBV6-1 and TRBJ1-1, with 10 bases fitting TRBD1. Germline V gene data show CDR1 as MNHNS and CDR2 as SASEGT. The CDR3 covers 15 residues. With 4 bases clipped from V and 1 base from J, the junction kept 3 bases outside the gene matches. CDR3 coding DNA: TGTGCCAGCAGTGTGGACAGGGGGTCGAACACTGAAGCTTTCTTT. It is translated as CASSVDRGSNTEAFF.

In its sample, this clone was seen once. Different DNA sequences within this sample yield the same CDR3. The chain employs TRBV5-1 and TRBJ2-2, with TRBD1 identical over 11 bases. The junction had 1 base not matched to a gene; V was cut back by 2 bases and J by 4 bases. Germline V gives CDR1 SGHRS, CDR2 YFSETQ. This CDR3 spans 15 amino acids. Here the CDR3 reads CASSLGTGGTGELFF. The CDR3, as DNA: TGCGCCAGCAGCTTAGGGACAGGGGGCACCGGGGAGCTGTTTTTT.

V usage is TRBV10-3 and J usage is TRBJ2-3; D possibly corresponds to TRBD2 (6 bases). The CDR3 loop spans 15 amino acids. Deletions cut 8 bases from V and 0 bases from J, with 15 bases between. Germline V gene lookup returns CDR1 ENHRY and CDR2 SYGVKD. The CDR3 spells CAIQRAGTSTDTQYF. DNA for the CDR3: TGTGCCATCCAAAGGGCGGGGACGAGCACAGATACGCAGTATTTT.

Only a few counts were recorded for this clone. This chain uses TRBV30 with TRBJ1-1; no definite D call. The germline CDR1 and CDR2 sequences are GTSNPN and SVGIG (reference sequence). V dropped 2 bases and J dropped 2 bases, with 6 bases sitting between them. This CDR3 region has 12 residues. The CDR3, as DNA: TGTGCCTGGAGTAAACTCAACACTGAAGCTTTCTTT. It specifies CAWSKLNTEAFF. Drawing the rest from reference TRBV30 and TRBJ1-1, the complete variable domain is SQTIHQWPATLVQPVGSPLSLECTVEGTSNPNLYWYRQAAGRGLQLLFYSVGIGQISSEVPQNLSASRPQDRQFILSSKKLLLSDSGFYLCAWSKLNTEAFFGQGTRLTVV.

This chain joins TRBV2 and TRBJ2-1, with D perhaps TRBD2 (6 bases). This CDR3 has 15 amino acids. The V gene lost 4 bases and the J gene lost 4 bases, with 14 bases spanning the gap. The germline V gene has CDR1 SNHLY and CDR2 FYNNEI. The CDR3 bases are TGTGCCAGCAGTGCCAACCCGGGACTTTACAATGAGCAGTTCTTC. It specifies CASSANPGLYNEQFF.

V usage is TRBV5-4 and J usage is TRBJ2-3; 9 nucleotides line up with TRBD1. Germline V gives CDR1 SGHNT, CDR2 YYREEE (reference sequence). The CDR3 consists of 16 residues. J was trimmed by 6 bases and V by 6 bases; bases with no gene match: 14. CDR3 coding DNA: TGTGCCAGCATATCCGGGACAGGGATCGAAGGGGATACGCAGTATTTT. Residues: CASISGTGIEGDTQYF.

The gene calls are TRBV6-1 and TRBJ1-3; D perhaps matches TRBD1 (6 bases). This CDR3 has 15 amino acids. The germline CDR1 and CDR2 sequences are MNHNS and SASEGT. The V gene lost 5 bases and the J gene lost 0 bases, with 11 bases spanning the gap. In DNA form, the CDR3 reads TGTGCCAGCAGTCCAGACAGGCACTCTGGAAACACCATATATTTT. It encodes CASSPDRHSGNTIYF.